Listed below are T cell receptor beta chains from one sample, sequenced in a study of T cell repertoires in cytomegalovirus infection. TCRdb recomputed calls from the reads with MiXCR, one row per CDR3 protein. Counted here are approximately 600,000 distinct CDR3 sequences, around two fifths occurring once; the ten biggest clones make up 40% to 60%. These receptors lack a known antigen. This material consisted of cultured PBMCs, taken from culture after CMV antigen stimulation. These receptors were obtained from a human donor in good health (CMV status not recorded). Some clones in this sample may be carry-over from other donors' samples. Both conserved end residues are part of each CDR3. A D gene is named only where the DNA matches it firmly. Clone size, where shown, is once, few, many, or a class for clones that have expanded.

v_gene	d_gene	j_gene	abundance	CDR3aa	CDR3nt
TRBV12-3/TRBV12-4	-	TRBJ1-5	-	CASSLRGMGYSNQPQHF	TGTGCCAGCAGTTTACGAGGTATGGGGTATAGCAATCAGCCCCAGCATTTT
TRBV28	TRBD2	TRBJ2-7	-	CASSLPRGGDYEQYF	TGTGCCAGCAGTTTACCGCGCGGGGGGGACTACGAGCAGTACTTC
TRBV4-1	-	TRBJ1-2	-	CASSQGKGTGNYGYTF	TGCGCCAGCAGCCAAGGAAAAGGGACTGGGAACTATGGCTACACCTTC
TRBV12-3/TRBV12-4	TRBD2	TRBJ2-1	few	CASSFPSGGSYNEQFF	TGTGCCAGCAGTTTCCCTAGCGGGGGCAGTTACAATGAGCAGTTCTTC
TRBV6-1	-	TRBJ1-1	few	CASRGVLVRTEAFF	TGTGCCAGCAGGGGGGTCTTAGTACGAACTGAAGCTTTCTTT
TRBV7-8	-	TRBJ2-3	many	CASSPDQFPDTQYF	TGTGCCAGCAGCCCCGACCAGTTCCCAGATACGCAGTATTTT
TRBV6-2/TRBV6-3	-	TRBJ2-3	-	CASSYSRDFMNTQYF	TGTGCCAGCAGTTACTCTCGAGACTTCATGAATACGCAGTATTTT
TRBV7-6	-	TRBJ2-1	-	CASSSTAGTIYEQFF	TGTGCCAGCAGCTCAACCGCCGGGACAATCTATGAGCAGTTCTTC
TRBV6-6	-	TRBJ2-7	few	CASSYDWADSGEQYF	TGTGCCAGCAGTTACGACTGGGCTGATTCGGGCGAGCAGTACTTC
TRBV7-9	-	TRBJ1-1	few	CASSDPTSEAFF	TGTGCCAGCAGCGACCCGACATCTGAAGCTTTCTTT
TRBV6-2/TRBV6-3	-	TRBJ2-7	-	CASRPLDWSGREQYF	TGTGCCAGCAGACCCCTGGACTGGAGTGGCCGGGAGCAGTACTTC
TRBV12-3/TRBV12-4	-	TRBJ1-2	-	CASGGYDIPDYGYTF	TGTGCCAGCGGGGGATATGACATCCCGGACTATGGCTACACCTTC
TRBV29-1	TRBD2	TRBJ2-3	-	CSVPTSASTDTQYF	TGCAGCGTTCCTACTAGCGCTAGCACAGATACGCAGTATTTT
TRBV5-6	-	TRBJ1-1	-	CASSLVRGTWNTEAFF	TGTGCCAGCAGCTTGGTAAGGGGGACGTGGAACACTGAAGCTTTCTTC
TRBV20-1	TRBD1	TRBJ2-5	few	CSAGPLSGGGETQYF	TGCAGTGCTGGCCCCCTATCAGGGGGCGGGGAGACCCAGTACTTC
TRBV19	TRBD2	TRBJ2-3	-	CASSLLAGGLIDTQYF	TGTGCCAGTAGCCTTCTAGCGGGGGGACTAATAGATACGCAGTATTTT
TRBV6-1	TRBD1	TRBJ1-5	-	CATILDRVDQPQHF	TGTGCCACCATTTTAGACAGGGTCGATCAGCCCCAGCATTTT
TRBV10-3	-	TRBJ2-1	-	CAISESLWASANNEQFF	TGTGCCATCAGTGAATCTCTCTGGGCTAGCGCAAACAATGAGCAGTTCTTC
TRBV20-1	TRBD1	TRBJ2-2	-	CSARRGQGSGELFF	TGCAGTGCTAGACGGGGACAGGGTTCCGGGGAGCTGTTTTTT
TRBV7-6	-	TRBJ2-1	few	CASSLATATISNEQFF	TGTGCCAGCAGCTTAGCGACGGCGACCATAAGCAATGAGCAGTTCTTC
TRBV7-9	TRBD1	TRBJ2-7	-	CASSPGGQGIYEQYF	TGTGCCAGCAGCCCAGGGGGACAGGGGATCTACGAGCAGTACTTC
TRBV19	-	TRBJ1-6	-	CASSIPGDLEALYNSPLHF	TGTGCCAGTAGTATCCCCGGAGACCTAGAAGCCCTATATAATTCACCCCTCCACTTT